The subject of this entry is one T cell receptor (beta chain). The protocol was immunoSEQ multiplex PCR, while the TCRdb copy is restricted to in-frame clones and leaves out a portion. This table has 250,000 to 300,000 clones, 84% appearing once. This specimen belongs to a study of blood T cell repertoires in COVID-19. Germline values: CDR1 SEHNR, CDR2 FQNEAQ (reference sequence). V lost 5 bases and J lost 6; bases outside the gene matches: 8. The CDR3 length is 15 residues. This TCR was sampled from a man aged 50 to 59 who had recovered from COVID-19. The V call is TRBV7-9, the J call TRBJ2-1; TRBD2 matches 9 bases. Sample: PBMCs or T cells enriched from blood (not recorded which). The CDR3 DNA sequence: TGTGCCAGCAGCCCTCGGCGGGAGGGCCTCAATGAGCAGTTCTTC. Its protein product is CASSPRREGLNEQFF.